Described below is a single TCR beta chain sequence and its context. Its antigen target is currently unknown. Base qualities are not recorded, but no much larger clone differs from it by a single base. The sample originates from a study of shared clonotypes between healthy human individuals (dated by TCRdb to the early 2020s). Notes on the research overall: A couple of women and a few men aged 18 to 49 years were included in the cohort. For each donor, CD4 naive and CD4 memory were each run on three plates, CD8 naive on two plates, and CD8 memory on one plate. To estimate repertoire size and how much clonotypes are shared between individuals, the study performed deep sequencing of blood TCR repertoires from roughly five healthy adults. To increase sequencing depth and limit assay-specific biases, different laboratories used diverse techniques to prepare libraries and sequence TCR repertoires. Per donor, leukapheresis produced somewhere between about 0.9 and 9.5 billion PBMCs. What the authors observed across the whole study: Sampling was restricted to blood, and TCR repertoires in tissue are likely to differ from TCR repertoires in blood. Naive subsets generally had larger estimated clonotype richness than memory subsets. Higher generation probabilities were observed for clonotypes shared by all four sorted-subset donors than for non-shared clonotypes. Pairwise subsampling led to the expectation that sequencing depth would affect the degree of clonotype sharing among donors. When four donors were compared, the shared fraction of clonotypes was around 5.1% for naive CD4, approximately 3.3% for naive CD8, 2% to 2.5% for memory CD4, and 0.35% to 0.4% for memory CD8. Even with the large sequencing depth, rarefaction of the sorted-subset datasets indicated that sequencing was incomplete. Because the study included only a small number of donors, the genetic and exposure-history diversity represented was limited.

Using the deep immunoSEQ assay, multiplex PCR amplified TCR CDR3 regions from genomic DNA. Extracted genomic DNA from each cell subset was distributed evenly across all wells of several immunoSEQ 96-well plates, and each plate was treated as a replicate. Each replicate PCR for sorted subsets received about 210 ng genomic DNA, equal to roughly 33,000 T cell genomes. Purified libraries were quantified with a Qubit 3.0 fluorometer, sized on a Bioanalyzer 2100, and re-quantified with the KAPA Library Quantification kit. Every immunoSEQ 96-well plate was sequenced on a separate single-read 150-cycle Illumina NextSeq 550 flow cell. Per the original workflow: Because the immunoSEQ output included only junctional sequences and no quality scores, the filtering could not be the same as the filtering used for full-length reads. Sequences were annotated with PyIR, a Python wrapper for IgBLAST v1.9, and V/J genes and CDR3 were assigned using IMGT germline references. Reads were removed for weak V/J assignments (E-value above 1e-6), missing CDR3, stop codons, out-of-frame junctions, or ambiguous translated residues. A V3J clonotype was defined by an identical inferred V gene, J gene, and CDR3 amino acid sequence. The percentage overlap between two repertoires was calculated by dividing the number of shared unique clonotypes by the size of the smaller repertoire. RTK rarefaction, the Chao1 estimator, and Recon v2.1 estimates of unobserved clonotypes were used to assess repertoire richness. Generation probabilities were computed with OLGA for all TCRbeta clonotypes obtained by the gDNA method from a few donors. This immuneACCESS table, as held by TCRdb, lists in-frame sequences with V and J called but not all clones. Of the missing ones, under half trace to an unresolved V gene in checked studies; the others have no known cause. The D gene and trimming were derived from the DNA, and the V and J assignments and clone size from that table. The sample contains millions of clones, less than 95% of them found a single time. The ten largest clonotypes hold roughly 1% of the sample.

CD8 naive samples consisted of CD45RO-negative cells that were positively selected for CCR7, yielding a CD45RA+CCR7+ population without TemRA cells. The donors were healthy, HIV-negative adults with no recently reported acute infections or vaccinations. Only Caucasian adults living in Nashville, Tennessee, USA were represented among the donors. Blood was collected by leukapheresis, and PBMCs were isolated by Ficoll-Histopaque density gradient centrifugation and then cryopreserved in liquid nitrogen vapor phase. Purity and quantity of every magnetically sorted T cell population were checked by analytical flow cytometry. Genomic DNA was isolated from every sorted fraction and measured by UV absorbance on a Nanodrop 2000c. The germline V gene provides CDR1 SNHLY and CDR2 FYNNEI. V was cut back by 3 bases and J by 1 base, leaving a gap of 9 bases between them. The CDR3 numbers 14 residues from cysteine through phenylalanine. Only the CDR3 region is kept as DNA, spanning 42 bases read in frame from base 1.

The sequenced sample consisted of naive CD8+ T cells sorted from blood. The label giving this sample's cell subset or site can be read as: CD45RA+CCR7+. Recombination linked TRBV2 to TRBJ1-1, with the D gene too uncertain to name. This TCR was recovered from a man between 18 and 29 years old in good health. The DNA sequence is TGTGCCAGCAGTGAGTGGAGCTCGAACACTGAAGCTTTCTTT. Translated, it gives CASSEWSSNTEAFF.